Following are 18 T cell receptor beta chains from one sample sequenced in a study of blood T cells in healthy people across ages. A second PCR of roughly 6 to 12 cycles used a sample-barcoded 5' primer and a J-beta primer mix. MiXCR, run by TCRdb on the 5' RACE reads, gives a single entry per CDR3 protein. The data contain 1.5 million to 2 million distinct CDR3 sequences, roughly 50% of them seen just once; the ten biggest clones take up less than 2.5%. Sequenced input: blood. These receptors were taken from a woman aged 40 to 50 in good health.

The chain joins TRBV29-1 to TRBJ1-4, with 8 bases lining up with TRBD1. The CDR3 is 13 amino acids. CDR1 and CDR2 from the germline V gene are SQVTM and ANQGSEA. V shed 4 bases, J shed 6 bases, and the junction held 4 bases outside the gene matches. The CDR3 loop is CSVGTGLYEKLFF. In DNA, the CDR3 is TGCAGCGTTGGGACAGGGCTTTATGAAAAACTGTTTTTT.

This clonotype turned up a few times. V is TRBV20-1 and J is TRBJ2-1; D call uncertain. This CDR3 is 14 amino acids long. Germline CDR1 DFQATT, CDR2 SNEGSKA (reference sequence). V dropped 1 base and J dropped 6 bases, with 13 bases sitting between them. The CDR3: CSARALGASNEQFF. DNA of the CDR3: TGCAGTGCTAGAGCCCTCGGAGCCAGCAATGAGCAGTTCTTC.

The rearrangement links TRBV15 to TRBJ1-2; D call uncertain. From germline, CDR1 is LNHNV and CDR2 YYDKDF (reference sequence). The CDR3 has 13 amino acids. The V end lost 0 bases, the J end lost 4 bases, and 6 bases lay between the germline ends. CDR3 protein: CATSRDRPYGYTF. CDR3 sequence (DNA): TGTGCCACCAGCAGAGATCGACCCTATGGCTACACCTTC.

The chain uses TRBV7-9 and TRBJ2-3; D gene unclear. Trimming pared 5 bases from V and 2 bases from J, leaving 14 bases between. Germline V gene lookup returns CDR1 SEHNR and CDR2 FQNEAQ (reference sequence). This CDR3 is 15 amino acids long. The CDR3 DNA follows: TGTGCCAGCAGCCGCGACGTGGGGTTCACAGATACGCAGTATTTT. This encodes CASSRDVGFTDTQYF.

This clonotype turned up a few times. This sequence joins TRBV5-1 and TRBJ2-5; maybe TRBD1 (6 bases). This CDR3 has 15 amino acids. V shed 1 base and J shed 3 bases, with 13 bases lying between them. CDR1 is SGHRS, CDR2 YFSETQ, per germline. DNA for the CDR3: TGCGCCAGCAGCTTGCGGTGGGACACGAAAGAGACCCAGTACTTC. Its protein is CASSLRWDTKETQYF. Based on the CDR3 plus reference TRBV5-1 and TRBJ2-5, the full variable domain is KAGVTQTPRYLIKTRGQQVTLSCSPISGHRSVSWYQQTPGQGLQFLFEYFSETQRNKGNFPGRFSGRQFSNSRSEMNVSTLELGDSALYLCASSLRWDTKETQYFGPGTRLLVL.

CDR3 in amino acids: CASSRRLAGASTDTQYF. The CDR3 DNA is TGTGCCAGCAGCCGCCGACTAGCGGGGGCCTCTACAGATACGCAGTATTTT. The chain uses TRBV7-2 and TRBJ2-3; the match to TRBD2 covers 12 bases. Germline trimming cut 5 bases from V and 3 bases from J; bases unmatched to any gene: 9. This CDR3 is built from 17 residues. The germline CDR1 and CDR2 sequences are SGHTA and FQGNSA.

Concerning this clonotype itself: A much larger clone differs by one base, so this may be a read error. This rearrangement joins TRBV11-1 to TRBJ2-3; 8 bases line up with TRBD2. V shed 5 bases, J shed 2 bases, and the junction held 3 bases outside the gene matches. The germline CDR1 and CDR2 sequences are SGHAT and FQDESV (reference sequence). This CDR3 is built from 14 residues. As DNA, the CDR3 is TGTGCCAGCAGCCAAGCGGGGGCCACAGATACGCAGTATTTT. Translated, it gives CASSQAGATDTQYF.

To note about this clonotype: One end of the junction fails to match germline, which may point to a read error. The rearrangement uses TRBV6-5 and TRBJ2-6; the D gene is possibly TRBD1 (5 bases). Germline CDR1 is MNHEY and CDR2 is SVGAGI. The CDR3 sequence is 18 residues long. The CDR3 loop reads CASSYSVQPLSGANALTF. The CDR3 DNA reads as TGTGCCAGCAGTTACTCAGTTCAGCCTCTCTCTGGGGCCAACGCCCTGACTTTC.

V usage is TRBV10-3 and J usage is TRBJ2-7, with 8 bases aligning to TRBD1. The V and J ends lost 8 bases and 0 bases, in that order; junction bases with no gene match: 3. This CDR3 has 13 residues. CDR1 and CDR2 from the germline V gene are ENHRY and SYGVKD. The CDR3, as DNA: TGTGCCATCGCGGGACAGGTCTCCTACGAGCAGTACTTC. This gives the protein CAIAGQVSYEQYF.

The chain couples TRBV12-3 or TRBV12-4 to TRBJ2-3; D is perhaps TRBD2 (6 bases). The CDR3 length is 14 residues. The V gene lost 3 bases and the J gene lost 2 bases, with 9 bases spanning the gap. Here the CDR3 DNA reads TGTGCCAGCAGTTTTGCGGGAACCACAGATACGCAGTATTTT. This gives the protein CASSFAGTTDTQYF.

A few counts support this clonotype. The CDR3 loop is CSVTGGINYGYTF. The CDR3 nucleotides read TGCAGCGTAACAGGGGGCATTAACTATGGCTACACCTTC. J is TRBJ1-2 and V is TRBV29-1; 9 bases align to TRBD1. The ends lost 6 bases at V and 1 base at J; junction bases unmatched: 3. The germline V gene has CDR1 SQVTM and CDR2 ANQGSEA. The CDR3 is 13 residues long.

This chain connects TRBV6-1 to TRBJ2-1, with TRBD2 matching 10 bases. Germline assignment: CDR1 MNHNS and CDR2 SASEGT. This CDR3 is 16 amino acids long. Germline trimming cut 6 bases from V and 9 bases from J; bases unmatched to any gene: 14. The CDR3 region has the DNA TGTGCCAGCAGCAACCTAGCGGGGGTCCAAGGCGGTGAGCAGTTCTTC. Residues: CASSNLAGVQGGEQFF.

V and J are TRBV28 and TRBJ2-7; 7 nucleotides match TRBD2. The end of the DNA aligns better with TRBJ2-5, so the J call may be wrong. CDR1 is MDHEN and CDR2 is SYDVKM in the germline V gene. The CDR3 consists of 14 residues. CDR3 loop: CASRRLVGGETQYF. The CDR3 DNA is TGTGCCAGCAGACGCCTAGTGGGGGGGGAGACCCAGTACTTC.

The rearrangement joins TRBV4-3 to TRBJ1-1; D remains unclear. CDR3 length equals 13 residues. Germline loops: CDR1 LGHNA, CDR2 YSLEER. V dropped 4 bases and J dropped 9 bases, with 15 bases sitting between them. The CDR3 DNA sequence: TGCGCCAGCAGCCGAGGGCTCTCAGAAAAAGCTTTCTTT. The encoded protein is CASSRGLSEKAFF.

The chain couples TRBV3-1 to TRBJ1-2, with a possible D match to TRBD1 (6 bases). Trimming left V 3 bases short and J 8 bases short, with 13 bases between. This CDR3 has 13 residues. Germline CDR1 LGHDT, CDR2 YNNKEL (reference sequence). CDR3 in DNA: TGTGCCAGCAGCCACCCCCCAGGGGACGGCTACACCTTC. It translates to CASSHPPGDGYTF.

This clonotype was counted between two and nine times. This chain connects TRBV6-5 to TRBJ2-3; tentative D call: TRBD2 (6 bases). The CDR3 extends over 14 amino acids. Trimming pared 5 bases from V and 2 bases from J, leaving 11 bases between. Germline assignment: CDR1 MNHEY and CDR2 SVGAGI. DNA of the CDR3: TGTGCCAGCAGTCGGGACTTCTACACAGATACGCAGTATTTT. Its protein is CASSRDFYTDTQYF.

This chain uses TRBV7-9 with TRBJ2-1; D unclear. V dropped 3 bases and J dropped 0 bases, with 9 bases sitting between them. CDR3 length: 15 residues. Germline values: CDR1 SEHNR, CDR2 FQNEAQ (reference sequence). The CDR3 loop is CASSFHPVSYNEQFF. CDR3 bases: TGTGCCAGCAGCTTTCACCCGGTCTCCTACAATGAGCAGTTCTTC.

This clonotype was counted only a few times. The rearrangement joins TRBV16 to TRBJ1-5, with D possibly TRBD1 on 5 matching bases. This CDR3 is built from 15 residues. Germline CDR1 and CDR2: KGHSY and FQNENV. The V gene lost 0 bases and the J gene lost 6 bases, with 12 bases spanning the gap. The CDR3 reads CASSQSWQGGQPQHF. The CDR3 DNA reads TGTGCCAGCAGCCAATCGTGGCAGGGTGGTCAGCCCCAGCATTTT.